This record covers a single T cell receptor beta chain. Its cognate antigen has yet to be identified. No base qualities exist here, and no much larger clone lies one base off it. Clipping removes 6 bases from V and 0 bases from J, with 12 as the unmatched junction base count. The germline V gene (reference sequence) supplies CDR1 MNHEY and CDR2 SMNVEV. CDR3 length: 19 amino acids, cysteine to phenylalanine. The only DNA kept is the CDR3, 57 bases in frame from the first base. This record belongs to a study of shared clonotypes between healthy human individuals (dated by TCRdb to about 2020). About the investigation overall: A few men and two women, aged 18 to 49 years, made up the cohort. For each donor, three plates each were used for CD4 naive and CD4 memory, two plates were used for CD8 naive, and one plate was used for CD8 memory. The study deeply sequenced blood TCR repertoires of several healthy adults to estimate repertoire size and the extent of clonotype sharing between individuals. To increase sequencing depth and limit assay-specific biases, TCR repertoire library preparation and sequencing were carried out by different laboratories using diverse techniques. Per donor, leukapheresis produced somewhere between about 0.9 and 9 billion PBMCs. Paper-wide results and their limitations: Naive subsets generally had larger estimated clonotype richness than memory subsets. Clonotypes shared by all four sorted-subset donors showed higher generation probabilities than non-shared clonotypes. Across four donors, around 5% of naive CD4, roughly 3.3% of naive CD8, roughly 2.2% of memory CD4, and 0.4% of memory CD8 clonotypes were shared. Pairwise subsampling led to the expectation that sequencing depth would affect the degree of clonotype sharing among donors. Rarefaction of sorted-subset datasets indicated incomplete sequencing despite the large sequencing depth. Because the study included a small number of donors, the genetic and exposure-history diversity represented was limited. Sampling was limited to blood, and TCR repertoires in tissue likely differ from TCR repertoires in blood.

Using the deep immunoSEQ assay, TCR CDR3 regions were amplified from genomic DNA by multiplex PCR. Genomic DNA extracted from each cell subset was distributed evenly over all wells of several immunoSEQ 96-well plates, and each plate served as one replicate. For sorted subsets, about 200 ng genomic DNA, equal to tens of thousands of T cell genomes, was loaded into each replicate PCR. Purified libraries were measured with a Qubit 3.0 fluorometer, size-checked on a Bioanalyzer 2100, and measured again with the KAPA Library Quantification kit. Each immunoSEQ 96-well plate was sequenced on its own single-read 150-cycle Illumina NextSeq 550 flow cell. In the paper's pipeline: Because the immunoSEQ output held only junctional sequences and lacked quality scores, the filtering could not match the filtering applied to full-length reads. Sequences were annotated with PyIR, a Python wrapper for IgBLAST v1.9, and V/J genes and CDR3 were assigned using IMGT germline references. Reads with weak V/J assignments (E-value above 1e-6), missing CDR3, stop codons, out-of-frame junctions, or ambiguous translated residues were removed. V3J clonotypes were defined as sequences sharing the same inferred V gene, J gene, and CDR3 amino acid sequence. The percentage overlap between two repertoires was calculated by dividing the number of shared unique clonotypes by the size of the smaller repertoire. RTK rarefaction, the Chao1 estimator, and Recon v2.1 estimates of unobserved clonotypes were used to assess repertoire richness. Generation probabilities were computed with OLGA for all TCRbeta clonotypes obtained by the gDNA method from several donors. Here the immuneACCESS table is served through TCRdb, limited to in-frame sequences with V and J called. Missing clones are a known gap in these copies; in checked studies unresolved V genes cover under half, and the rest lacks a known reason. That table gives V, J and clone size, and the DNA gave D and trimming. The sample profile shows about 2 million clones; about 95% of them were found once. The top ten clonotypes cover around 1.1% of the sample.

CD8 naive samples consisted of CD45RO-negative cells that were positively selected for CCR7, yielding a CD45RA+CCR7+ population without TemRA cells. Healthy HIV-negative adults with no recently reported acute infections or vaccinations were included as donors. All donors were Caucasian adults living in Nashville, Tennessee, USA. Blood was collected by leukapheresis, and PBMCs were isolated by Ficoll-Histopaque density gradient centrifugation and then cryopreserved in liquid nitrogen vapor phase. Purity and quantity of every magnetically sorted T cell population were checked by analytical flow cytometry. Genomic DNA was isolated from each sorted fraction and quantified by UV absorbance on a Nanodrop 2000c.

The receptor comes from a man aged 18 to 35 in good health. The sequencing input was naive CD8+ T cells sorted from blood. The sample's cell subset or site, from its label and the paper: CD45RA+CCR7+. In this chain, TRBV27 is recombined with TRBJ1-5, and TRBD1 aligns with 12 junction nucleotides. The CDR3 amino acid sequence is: CASSLTGTGGIYSNQPQHF. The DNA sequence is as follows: TGTGCCAGCAGCCTAACCGGGACAGGGGGCATTTATAGCAATCAGCCCCAGCATTTT.